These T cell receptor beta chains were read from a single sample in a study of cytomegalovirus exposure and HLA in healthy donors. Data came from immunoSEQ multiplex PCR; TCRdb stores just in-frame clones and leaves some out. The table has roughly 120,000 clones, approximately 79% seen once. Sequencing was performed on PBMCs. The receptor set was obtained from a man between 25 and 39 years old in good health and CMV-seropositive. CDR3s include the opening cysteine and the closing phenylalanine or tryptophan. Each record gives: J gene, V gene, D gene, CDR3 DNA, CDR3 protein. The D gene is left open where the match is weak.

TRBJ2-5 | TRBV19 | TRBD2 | TGTGCCAGCGAGGGAGGGTCGGGCGTAGGGACCCAGTACTTC | CASEGGSGVGTQYF
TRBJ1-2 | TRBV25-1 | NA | TGTGCCAGTCGGGACTCCGGGGCCTATGGCTACACCTTC | CASRDSGAYGYTF
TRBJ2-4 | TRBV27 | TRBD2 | TGTGCCACCCCCCGGGAGGGCTCCAAAAACATTCAGTACTTC | CATPREGSKNIQYF
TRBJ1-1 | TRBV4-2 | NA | TGTGCCAGCAGCCAAGATCTAGGAGCTGAAGCTTTCTTT | CASSQDLGAEAFF
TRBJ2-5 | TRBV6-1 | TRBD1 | TGTGCCAGCAGCGACCAGCCAGGGGGCCACGAGACCCAGTACTTC | CASSDQPGGHETQYF
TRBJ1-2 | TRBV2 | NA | TGTGCCAGCAGTGAACTCGGCCAACAGTTCTATGGCTACACCTTC | CASSELGQQFYGYTF
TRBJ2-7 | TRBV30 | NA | TGTGCCTCGCAGAGGGGAGGTGAGCAGTACTTC | CASQRGGEQYF
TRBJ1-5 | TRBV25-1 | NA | TGTGCCAGCAGTGACAGGGGTAGCAATCAGCCCCAGCATTTT | CASSDRGSNQPQHF
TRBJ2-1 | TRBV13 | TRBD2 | TGTGCCAGCAGCTCCCCCTTAGCGGGGGGGCAGTTCTTC | CASSSPLAGGQFF
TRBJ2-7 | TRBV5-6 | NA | TGTGCCAGCAGCTTGGCAGGGTTGGACTACGGGCAGTACTTC | CASSLAGLDYGQYF
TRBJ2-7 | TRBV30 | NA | TGTGCCTGGAGCTTAGGTAACAGCCCCTACGAGCAGTACTTC | CAWSLGNSPYEQYF
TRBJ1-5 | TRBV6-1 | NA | TGTGCCAGCAGTACGCAGACGGGTCCCCAGCATTTT | CASSTQTGPQHF